One and the same sample provided the 11 T cell receptor beta chains below, sequenced in a study of blood T cell repertoires in COVID-19. The protocol was immunoSEQ multiplex PCR, while the TCRdb copy is restricted to in-frame clones and leaves out a portion. The data contain tens of thousands of clones, about nine tenths of them singletons. The sequenced sample was peripheral blood. The source of these receptors is a man in his fifties or sixties with COVID-19, enrolled during active disease.

J is TRBJ1-2 and V is TRBV4-2; 7 bases are a match to TRBD1. After removal of 2 bases from V and 5 bases from J, the junction contained 5 bases not matched to a gene. The CDR3 runs to 14 residues. Germline loops: CDR1 LGHNA, CDR2 YNFKEQ. The CDR3 nucleotides are TGTGCCAGCAGCCAACCCCAGGGACAGTATGGCTACACCTTC. It is translated as CASSQPQGQYGYTF.

J is TRBJ1-2 and V is TRBV6-1, with D hard to call. The CDR3 consists of 14 residues. Germline V gene sequence: CDR1 MNHNS, CDR2 SASEGT. The V gene lost 2 bases and the J gene lost 3 bases, with 10 bases spanning the gap. This chain's CDR3 is CASSEIEQDYGYTF. Written as DNA, the CDR3 is TGTGCCAGCAGTGAAATTGAGCAGGACTATGGCTACACCTTC.

CDR3 region: CASSFTGIDSETQYF. In DNA form, the CDR3 reads TGTGCCAGCAGCTTCACAGGGATTGACTCGGAGACCCAGTACTTC. V usage is TRBV5-6 and J usage is TRBJ2-5, with D tentatively TRBD1 (6 bases). V lost 2 bases, J lost 5 bases, and 16 bases lay in between. Germline CDR1 and CDR2: SGHDT and YYEEEE. The length of the CDR3 is 15 residues.

J is TRBJ1-1 and V is TRBV11-2; 9 nucleotides align to TRBD1. The CDR3 sequence is 15 residues long. CDR1 and CDR2 (germline): SGHAT, FQNNGV. Trimming cost V 4 bases and J 5 bases; bases outside gene matches: 8. The CDR3, as DNA: TGTGCCAGCAGCTGGACAGGGGAAGGTGGGACTGAAGCTTTCTTT. Translation: CASSWTGEGGTEAFF.

The rearrangement links TRBV2 to TRBJ1-2, with TRBD1 as a possible D gene (6 bases). Germline V CDR1 and CDR2: SNHLY, FYNNEI. This CDR3 is built from 15 residues. Trimming took off 4 bases at V and 4 bases at J, with 16 bases between the two ends. The CDR3 here is CASSAQGNIGYGYTF. The CDR3 DNA is TGTGCCAGCAGTGCGCAGGGGAATATAGGCTATGGCTACACCTTC.

The V gene is TRBV19, the J gene TRBJ1-4, with 7 bases aligning to TRBD1. CDR3 length: 15 amino acids. The V gene's germline CDR1 is LNHDA and CDR2 SQIVND (reference sequence). Trimming removed 0 bases from V and 7 bases from J; junction bases left unmatched: 5. DNA of the CDR3: TGTGCCAGTAGTATAGAGGAGGGGGCAGGTGAAAAACTGTTTTTT. Protein: CASSIEEGAGEKLFF.

The chain has TRBV10-3 and TRBJ1-2; maybe TRBD1 (5 bases). Trimming left V 5 bases short and J 0 bases short, with 16 bases between. Germline V gives CDR1 ENHRY, CDR2 SYGVKD. The CDR3 contains 16 residues. The CDR3 loop is CAISPAGTATNYGYTF. CDR3 coding DNA: TGTGCCATCAGTCCTGCCGGGACTGCTACTAACTATGGCTACACCTTC.

CDR3 residues: CASSYSDRKDGYTF. In DNA form, the CDR3 reads TGTGCCAGCAGTTACTCCGACAGAAAGGATGGCTACACCTTC. The V gene is TRBV6-5, the J gene TRBJ1-2; maybe TRBD1 (5 bases). Trimming removed 0 bases at V and 6 bases at J, with 11 bases between. The CDR3 spans 14 residues. Per the germline V gene, CDR1 is MNHEY and CDR2 is SVGAGI.

The chain links TRBV6-5 to TRBJ1-6; D is possibly TRBD1 (6 bases). V was pared by 5 bases and J by 8 bases, with 10 bases between. Per the germline V gene, CDR1 is MNHEY and CDR2 is SVGAGI. The CDR3 is made up of 13 amino acids. CDR3 bases: TGTGCCAGCAGTCGGGACACCGATTCACCCCTCCACTTT. Its protein is CASSRDTDSPLHF.

CDR3: CASSRGSQGNTEAFF. Here the CDR3 DNA reads TGCGCCAGCAGCCGAGGTTCTCAGGGAAACACTGAAGCTTTCTTT. V gene TRBV4-3 combines with J gene TRBJ1-1; D perhaps matches TRBD1 (5 bases). CDR3 length: 15 residues. The V end was cut by 4 bases, the J end by 2 bases, with 14 bases between. Germline CDR1 reads LGHNA; CDR2 reads YSLEER.

The chain links TRBV4-1 to TRBJ2-7; TRBD2 aligns across 12 bases. With 0 bases clipped from V and 5 bases from J, the junction kept 11 bases outside the gene matches. CDR1 and CDR2 (germline): MGHRA, YSYEKL. The CDR3 loop spans 18 amino acids. The CDR3 DNA sequence: TGCGCCAGCAGCCAAGATAGGAGACTAGCGGGAGTAGCCAACGAGCAGTACTTC. Its translation: CASSQDRRLAGVANEQYF.